These T cell receptor beta chains were read from a single sample in a study of control samples from healthy donors and cancer patients. Generated by immunoSEQ multiplex PCR, the TCRdb table keeps only in-frame clones and is missing some. This sample has tens of thousands of clones, with approximately 85% found just once. Sequences were obtained from blood. These receptors all stem from a man aged 40-50 years in good health. Both conserved end residues are part of each CDR3. Fields, in order: J gene, clone size, D gene, V gene, CDR3 DNA, CDR3 protein. A D gene is named only where the DNA matches it firmly. Some rows have no size entry. The others give once, few or many, or a class for an expanded clone.

TRBJ2-7,few,.,TRBV6-2/TRBV6-3,TGTGCCAGCAGCTCAATCTTCGGTTCCGTCTCCTACGAGCAGTACTTC,CASSSIFGSVSYEQYF
TRBJ1-5,.,.,TRBV5-6,TGTGCCAGCAGCTTGGAGGGGGGATCACCCCAGCATTTT,CASSLEGGSPQHF
TRBJ1-5,.,.,TRBV19,TGTGCCAGTAGTATAGACGAGGTCTTTTATAGCAATCAGCCCCAGCATTTT,CASSIDEVFYSNQPQHF
TRBJ2-5,once,.,TRBV7-9,TGTGCCAGCAGCCCCCAGGACTTCCAAGAGACCCAGTACTTC,CASSPQDFQETQYF
TRBJ2-7,.,.,TRBV15,TGTGCCACCAGCAGAGAAGCCTTATCCGAGCAGTACTTC,CATSREALSEQYF
TRBJ1-2,once,TRBD1,TRBV4-1,TGCACCAGCAGCCCTAACGACAGGGAATGGGACTATGGCTACACCTTC,CTSSPNDREWDYGYTF
TRBJ2-3,.,.,TRBV7-6,TGTGCCAGCAGCAATCCAGATACGCAGTATTTT,CASSNPDTQYF
TRBJ1-1,.,.,TRBV7-8,TGTGCCAGCAGCCATGGGGGAGGCACTGAAGCTTTCTTT,CASSHGGGTEAFF
TRBJ1-4,once,.,TRBV30,TGTGCCTGGAGTGGGAAAGGGGCAGGGGAAAAACTGTTTTTT,CAWSGKGAGEKLFF
TRBJ1-3,.,.,TRBV5-1,TGCGCCAGCAGCTTAATGCAGGACTCTGGAAACACCATATATTTT,CASSLMQDSGNTIYF
TRBJ2-7,.,TRBD2,TRBV9,TGTGCCAGCAGCTTGCCCCTAGCGGGGGGTACCTACGAGCAGTACTTC,CASSLPLAGGTYEQYF
TRBJ1-5,.,.,TRBV6-2/TRBV6-3,TGTGCCAGCAGTTACTCTCCAGGTAAAAGCAATCAGCCCCAGCATTTT,CASSYSPGKSNQPQHF
TRBJ2-7,.,.,TRBV7-8,TGTGCCAGCAGCTCTGCGACAGCCGCGTACGAGCAGTACTTC,CASSSATAAYEQYF
TRBJ1-5,.,.,TRBV18,TGTGCCAGCTCACCACGGAATAGCAATCAGCCCCAGCATTTT,CASSPRNSNQPQHF
TRBJ2-7,.,.,TRBV9,TGTGCCAGCAGCGCGGGACGGACGATGTCCTACGAGCAGTACTTC,CASSAGRTMSYEQYF
TRBJ2-7,.,.,TRBV3-1/TRBV3-2,TGTGCCAGCAGCCAATATTCGATCGTTGGCGGACAGTTTGGCGAGCAGTACTTC,CASSQYSIVGGQFGEQYF